The source of this TCR beta chain is a study of T cells in localized non-small cell lung cancer (dated by TCRdb to 2019 to 2021). Describing the broader study: The study analyzed T cell repertoires of 236 early-stage NSCLC patients, comparing tumors and uninvolved tumor-adjacent lungs. The cohort comprised some 240 treatment-naïve NSCLC patients with resected, localized lung tumors. The mean age of the NSCLC patients was about 64 years, with about 130 men and 85 to 110 women.

At diagnosis, peripheral blood, uninvolved tumor-adjacent lung and tumor were collected and stored as a combination of fresh-frozen and FFPE material. For TCR repertoire profiling, blood samples were analyzed as peripheral blood mononuclear cells. Reading the germline V gene gives CDR1 SGHAT and CDR2 FQNNGV. The CDR3 runs 13 residues from the cysteine to the phenylalanine. Only CDR3 DNA is held: 39 bases, read in frame from base 1. V sheds 0 bases and J sheds 8 bases, leaving 10 bases between their ends. What the study reported, not specific to this receptor: Because multi-region sequencing of the tumors was not done, intratumor heterogeneity could not be ruled out. Since the design was exploratory, TCR variables were selected using unadjusted p-values with no false-discovery rate correction. Uninvolved tumor-adjacent lung showed the highest T cell clonality, higher than tumor, which suggests more focused antigenic responses in the adjacent lung. Of the top 100 tumor clones, a median of around 57 were detected in paired uninvolved adjacent lung; around 30 were also among that lung's top 100. Longer overall survival was associated with higher blood T cell density, whereas shorter survival was associated with higher adjacent-lung clonality.

As for this clone: There is no known antigen for this receptor. No base qualities exist here, and no much larger clone lies one base off it.

The immunoSEQ Assay was used to sequence TCR beta CDR3 regions from DNA. On the authors' methods: T cell density was computed as TCR beta template counts normalized to usable DNA estimated by amplifying housekeeping genes. Richness was estimated with the preseqR package, extrapolating to 400,000 templates for PBMC samples and 120,000 templates for tissue samples. Clonality was calculated as one minus Pielou's evenness. Tissue-enriched TCRs were identified through differential abundance testing performed on productive amino-acid clonotypes, with a minimum total count of 5 and an alpha of 0.1. Repertoire overlap between compartments was quantified with the Jaccard Index and Morisita Overlap Index. GLIPH grouped TCR beta CDR3s together with public tetramer-defined viral CDR3s, and a viral motif had to include at least three viral sequences and show V-gene enrichment. TCRdb re-hosts the immuneACCESS table, in-frame sequences only. Its copies lack some clones; in the studies checked, an unresolved V gene accounts for under half of them, and the cause for the rest is not known. That table is the source of V, J and clone size, and D and trimming were worked out from the DNA. This sample comprises tens of thousands of clones, 90% of them detected only once. The ten largest clones represent approximately 0.99% of the sample.

This clonotype originated in a woman aged 35 to 70 with stage I lung adenocarcinoma. The rearranged segments are TRBV11-2 and TRBJ1-2; the D region possibly corresponds to TRBD1 (5 bases align). The source material was peripheral blood, sampled before any cancer treatment. CDR3 sequence: CASSLDPSGGYTF. The DNA is as follows: TGTGCCAGCAGCTTAGACCCCTCAGGGGGCTACACCTTC.